The T cell receptor (beta chain) under discussion was sequenced for a study of regulatory T cells in long-lasting Graves disease (dated by TCRdb to the early 2020s). About the study as a whole: Antithyroid drugs had been taken for less than 3 months by newly diagnosed Graves' disease patients. A total of approximately 35 samples underwent TCR sequencing: about 13 from persistent and about 20 from newly diagnosed Graves' disease patients. Peripheral blood TCR sequencing and RNA sequencing compared persistent Graves' disease patients with newly diagnosed Graves' disease patients. The study was conducted in China and was registered as a clinical trial. Here is what the overall study found, with its caveats: Lower TCR Shannon entropy and fewer highly expanded clones were observed in persistent Graves' disease patients than in newly diagnosed patients, which suggested clonal expansion. Because the primary lesion, thyroid tissue, could not be accessed, the study looked at peripheral blood alone. Only the TCR beta chain was sequenced and analyzed. TRBV28, TRBJ1-2 and TRBJ2-5 were preferentially used in persistent disease, while TRBV20-1 and TRBJ2-1 were favored in newly diagnosed disease. Patients with persistent disease shared more public clonotypes (over 2,500) than newly diagnosed patients did (around 980). The authors noted that the small sample size was a limitation that may lower accuracy.

This clonotype has at least ten counts. Its cognate antigen has yet to be identified. Qualities for individual bases were not recorded, and no much larger clone is one base off. Preparation of the library involved multiplex PCR. The sequencer was an Illumina HiSeq 4000. TCR beta libraries were built with iRepertoire HTBI primers and Arm-PCR amplification of CDR3 regions. PCR products were gel purified before sequencing. Per the original workflow: Across samples, around 58 TRBV and 13 to 15 TRBJ segments were identified and used for gene usage analysis of CDR3 amino acid clonotypes. COPE and FqMerger were used to merge filtered high-quality paired reads into contigs. BLAST was used to align contigs to IMGT TRBV, TRBD and TRBJ reference genes, with CDR3 defined following IMGT. Clonotypes above 0.1% frequency were classified as highly expanded clones. Repertoire diversity was measured by Shannon entropy, and V-J evenness by the Gini coefficient. A clonotype found in more than one individual was treated as public. TCRdb trimmed the raw reads at Q25, called clones with MiXCR and kept productive beta chains. Merged by CDR3 protein, the rows form single entries marked with the most common genes and DNA. TCRdb assigned the V and J calls; the authors' analysis was not used. This sample lists around 250,000 distinct CDR3 sequences; more than 15% were detected once. Around 15% of the sample is taken by the ten largest.

The CDR3, from cysteine to phenylalanine, totals 14 residues. The read is trimmed to its CDR3 DNA, 42 bases read in frame from base 1. The germline V gene (reference sequence) supplies CDR1 SEHNR and CDR2 FQNEAQ. After removal of 3 bases from V and 3 bases from J, the junction retains 2 bases not matched to a gene. In light of the paper, this sample's time point label describes: newly diagnosed GD, antithyroid drugs for less than 3 months. For both TCR sequencing and RNA sequencing, RNA was extracted from PBMCs using TRIzol. The diagnosis of Graves' disease followed American Thyroid Association guidelines. Recruitment of patients was carried out at an endocrinology department in Xi'an, China. Each patient gave about 9.1 milliliters of peripheral blood, collected in an EDTA anticoagulant tube. Ficoll Paque Plus density gradient separation was used to isolate PBMCs, and no further T cell sorting was performed. An Agilent 2100 Bioanalyzer and agarose gel were used to assess RNA quality, and a NanoDrop 2000 was used to measure RNA concentration.

These sequences were also reported in another study, on T cells in Graves' hyperthyroidism and ophthalmopathy. As that second study puts it: Graves' hyperthyroidism was defined as stable when no progression to ophthalmopathy occurred over 18 months of follow-up. The hyperthyroidism patients were between 18 and 65 years old and newly diagnosed, with a disease duration of less than 2 months. Exclusion was applied to patients with uncontrolled infections, other autoimmune diseases, pregnancy or lactation. Diagnoses were based on clinical symptoms, serum thyroxine and TRAb, thyroid ultrasound and orbital computed tomography. The first round of RT-PCR for the TCR CDR3 was performed with the HTBI primer set and the Qiagen OneStep RT-PCR kit. Blood samples also contained most of the expanded thyroid clonotypes (frequency above 0.001), which suggests that blood repertoires may reflect thyroid immune responses. A model built on a 13 V-J signature distinguished ophthalmopathy from stable hyperthyroidism, reaching 85% to 90% sensitivity and 81.08% specificity in cross-validation and 80%/75% in testing. During validation, the model predicted progression to ophthalmopathy a median of about 6.5 months ahead of onset, with around 71% sensitivity and more than 72% specificity. To identify distinguishing TCR V-J signatures, a discovery cohort of around 98 patients was used, comprising 43 with Graves' ophthalmopathy and some 57 with stable Graves' hyperthyroidism. Prospective prediction of ophthalmopathy was tested in an independent validation cohort consisting of fewer than 20 hyperthyroidism patients and around 17 patients who later progressed to ophthalmopathy. The 100 discovery patients were randomly split 7:3 into training and test sets. In addition, the study compared T-cell repertoires in thyroid tissue and in blood from five or six Graves' hyperthyroidism patients. Following sampling, methimazole starting at 30 mg daily was given to hyperthyroidism patients, and high-dose intravenous methylprednisolone was given to ophthalmopathy patients. Libraries were constructed in a second round of multiplex PCR, after which size selection and purification were performed. Sequencing of the libraries was done on an Illumina HiSeq2000 using paired-end 100 bp reads. Raw data were processed with SOAPnuke, discarding reads with adapters, uncalled bases, mean Phred below 15, or no exact constant-primer or identifier match. COPE v1.2.5 was used to merge high-quality paired reads, and clonotypes were defined as unique nucleotide sequences. Clonotypes were aligned to IMGT TRBV, TRBD and TRBJ reference segments using MiTCR v1.1. The analysis was restricted to V-J combinations with a frequency above 0.0001, which together covered 98% to 99.2% of the repertoires. The TCS score was defined as F50 (clonal expansion) divided by E x V (chaos), with BLOSUM62-based TCRdist calculated between CDR3 peptides within each V-J. Welch's t-statistics and random forest reduced several hundred V-J features to 13, which were used in a naive Bayes classifier (R e1071). Sample size was not statistically predetermined, and investigators were not blinded to group allocation. The paper reports TCR Vbeta CDR3 sequencing of approximately 140 peripheral blood samples: under 45 ophthalmopathy, under 80 hyperthyroidism and around 17 progressor patients.

This clonotype originated in a woman in her twenties or thirties with Graves disease. Donor details come from another sample of the same person, matched by shared clones. The chain is assembled from TRBV7-9 and TRBJ1-2; TRBD1 lines up with 9 middle nucleotides. Source: peripheral blood mononuclear cells (PBMCs), taken at new diagnosis, from a patient treated with antithyroid drugs. This receptor has the CDR3 CASSLGQGHYGYTF. The sequence in DNA is TGTGCCAGCAGCTTGGGACAGGGACACTATGGCTACACCTTC.